The present T cell receptor (beta chain) was sequenced within a study of shared clonotypes between healthy human individuals. Study details: A couple of female and three male donors aged 18 to 49 were enrolled. Each donor's CD8 memory used one plate, CD8 naive two, each CD4 subset three.

Germline V gene sequence: CDR1 SQVTM, CDR2 ANQGSEA. This CDR3 contains 11 residues. With 5 bases removed from V and 6 bases from J, the gap between germline ends came to 11 bases. The sample holds one count of this clone. How the authors handled the data: Because ImmunoSEQ provided only junction sequences with no quality scores, the filtering differed. Repertoires were generated with immunoSEQ multiplex PCR, while TCRdb's copy carries only in-frame clones and drops some. Clone size and the V and J calls come from that table; the DNA yielded D and trimming. Of approximately 2.4 million clones listed, almost 96% are singletons.

This TCR was recovered from a man younger than 35 in good health. The V gene is TRBV29-1, the J gene TRBJ2-7; perhaps TRBD2 as D (6 bases). The sequenced sample was naive CD4+ T cells sorted from blood. Subset defined: CD45RA+ positively selected. CDR3 region: CSVLGDFEQYF. The CDR3 DNA reads TGCAGCGTTCTGGGGGACTTCGAGCAGTACTTC.